The rows below give T cell receptor beta chains drawn from one sample of a study of long-term antiretroviral therapy in people with HIV. Here immunoSEQ multiplex PCR was the method, and the copy in TCRdb shows in-frame clones only, minus some. This table holds about 22,000 clones, 86% found once. The material sequenced was unsorted PBMCs, taken 1.3 years after starting antiretroviral therapy. Source of these receptors: a man aged 55-75 years with HIV. The CDR3 runs from the conserved cysteine through the conserved F or W. Each record gives: D gene, V gene, J gene, clone size, CDR3 DNA, CDR3 protein. D genes are given only for firm matches. For some rows the clone size is stated as once, few or many, or as a class when expanded; others skip it.

D: .; V: TRBV19; J: TRBJ1-1; size: .; DNA: TGTGCCAGTAGTATAGGTCCTCGGGGGGCTGAAGCTTTCTTT; CDR3: CASSIGPRGAEAFF
D: .; V: TRBV5-1; J: TRBJ1-1; size: .; DNA: TGCGCCAGCAGCTTGGCGCAGGTCACTGAAGCTTTCTTT; CDR3: CASSLAQVTEAFF
D: .; V: TRBV5-1; J: TRBJ1-1; size: .; DNA: TGCGCCAGCAGCTTGGAAGGCCCTGAAGCTTTCTTT; CDR3: CASSLEGPEAFF
D: TRBD1; V: TRBV14; J: TRBJ2-2; size: .; DNA: TGTGCCAGCAGCCAACGGGACAGCACCGGGGAGCTGTTTTTT; CDR3: CASSQRDSTGELFF
D: TRBD2; V: TRBV15; J: TRBJ2-5; size: few; DNA: TGTGCCACCAGCGGGGGGACAAGCGGGGGGGAGACCCAGTACTTC; CDR3: CATSGGTSGGETQYF
D: .; V: TRBV5-4; J: TRBJ2-5; size: .; DNA: TGTGCCGCTAAAGGCGAGCAGTACGAAGAGACCCAGTACTTC; CDR3: CAAKGEQYEETQYF
D: TRBD2; V: TRBV5-4; J: TRBJ2-1; size: once; DNA: TGTGCCAGCAGCGTTCCTAGCGGTAGCTCCTACAATGAGCAGTTCTTC; CDR3: CASSVPSGSSYNEQFF
D: .; V: TRBV6-5; J: TRBJ2-7; size: few; DNA: TGTGCCAGCAAGGCAGGGCTAAACTACGAGCAGTACTTC; CDR3: CASKAGLNYEQYF
D: .; V: TRBV20-1; J: TRBJ2-5; size: few; DNA: TGCAGTGCTGCCCGGACGGAGACCCAGTACTTC; CDR3: CSAARTETQYF
D: TRBD1; V: TRBV13; J: TRBJ2-7; size: .; DNA: TGTGCCAGCAGCAGGACAGGGCTTTACTACGAGCAGTACTTC; CDR3: CASSRTGLYYEQYF
D: .; V: TRBV7-9; J: TRBJ2-3; size: .; DNA: TGTGCCAGCAGCCGCCTCGACGGGACAACAGATACGCAGTATTTT; CDR3: CASSRLDGTTDTQYF
D: .; V: TRBV25-1; J: TRBJ1-2; size: .; DNA: TGTGCCAGCGACGGGATTTCCTATGGCTACACCTTC; CDR3: CASDGISYGYTF
D: TRBD2; V: TRBV5-1; J: TRBJ2-1; size: .; DNA: TGCGCCAGCAGCTTGGGAGCGGGGAGCTCCTACAATGAGCAGTTCTTC; CDR3: CASSLGAGSSYNEQFF